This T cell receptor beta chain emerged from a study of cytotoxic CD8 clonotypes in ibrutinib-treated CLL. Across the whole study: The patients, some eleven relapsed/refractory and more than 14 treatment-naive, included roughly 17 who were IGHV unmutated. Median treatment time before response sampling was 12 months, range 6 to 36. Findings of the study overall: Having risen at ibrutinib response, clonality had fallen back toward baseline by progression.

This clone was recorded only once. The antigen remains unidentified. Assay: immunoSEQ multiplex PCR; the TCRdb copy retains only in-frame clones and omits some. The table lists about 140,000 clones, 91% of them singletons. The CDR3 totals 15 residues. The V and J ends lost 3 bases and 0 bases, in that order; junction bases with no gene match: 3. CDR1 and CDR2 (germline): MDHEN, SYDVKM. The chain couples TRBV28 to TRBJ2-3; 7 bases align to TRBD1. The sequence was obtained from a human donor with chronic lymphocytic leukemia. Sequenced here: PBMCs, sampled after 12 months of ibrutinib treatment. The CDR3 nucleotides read TGTGCCAGCAGTTTTGGGGGACAGAGCACAGATACGCAGTATTTT. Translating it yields CASSFGGQSTDTQYF. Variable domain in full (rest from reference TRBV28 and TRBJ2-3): DVKVTQSSRYLVKRTGEKVFLECVQDMDHENMFWYRQDPGLGLRLIYFSYDVKMKEKGDIPEGYSVSREKKERFSLILESASTNQTSMYLCASSFGGQSTDTQYFGPGTRLTVL.